This TCR beta chain stems from a study of blood T cell repertoires in COVID-19. The wider study: Sample material is recorded as cDNA or gDNA derived from T cells, B-cell-depleted T cells, or PBMCs.

Germline CDR1 reads LNHDA; CDR2 reads SQIVND (reference sequence). The V end lost 7 bases, the J end lost 9 bases, and 19 bases lay between the germline ends. CDR3 size: 14 residues. In the study's own analysis: It was from reference gene primer amplification that nucleated cell counts were estimated. Produced via immunoSEQ multiplex PCR; TCRdb's table is partial and in-frame only. D and trimming were read from the DNA, whereas the V and J calls and clone size are those reported in that table. Among approximately 170,000 clones listed, 80% to 90% were seen once. The chain is built from TRBV19 and TRBJ2-1; maybe TRBD2 (6 bases). The TCR comes from an older woman with acute or convalescent COVID-19. The sample was peripheral blood. Here the CDR3 DNA reads TGTGCCAGTAAACTCGCAGGAGGGATCGGTGAGCAGTTCTTC. As protein: CASKLAGGIGEQFF.